Listed below are T cell receptor beta chains from one sample, sequenced in a study of identical twins. MiXCR was run by TCRdb on the 5' RACE reads, yielding one entry per CDR3 protein. The table lists about 520,000 distinct CDR3 sequences, around 20% of them singletons, with 0.91% in the top ten. The same data also contributed to another study, on T cells expressing NK-cell markers.

The source material was CD4+ T cells sorted from blood. These receptors all stem from a woman aged 18-29 years in good health. The CDR3 runs from the conserved cysteine through the conserved F or W. Each record gives: clone size, D gene, V gene, J gene, CDR3 protein, CDR3 DNA. The D gene is left open where the match is weak. A clone size is listed for some rows: how often the clone was seen (once, few, many), or a class if it is expanded.

abundance: few; d_gene: TRBD2; v_gene: TRBV5-1; j_gene: TRBJ2-2; CDR3aa: CASSLRAGAPGELFF; CDR3nt: TGCGCCAGCAGCTTAAGAGCGGGGGCTCCCGGGGAGCTGTTTTTT
abundance: .; d_gene: TRBD1; v_gene: TRBV20-1; j_gene: TRBJ2-7; CDR3aa: CSAKPGTGVFYF; CDR3nt: TGCAGTGCCAAACCCGGGACAGGGGTCTTTTACTTC
abundance: few; d_gene: TRBD2; v_gene: TRBV29-1; j_gene: TRBJ2-1; CDR3aa: CSGLLAGGLNEQFF; CDR3nt: TGCAGCGGGCTTCTAGCGGGGGGGCTTAATGAGCAGTTCTTC
abundance: few; d_gene: .; v_gene: TRBV5-6; j_gene: TRBJ2-7; CDR3aa: CASSLLGENLRGEQYF; CDR3nt: TGTGCCAGCAGCTTGTTAGGGGAAAATCTGCGAGGCGAGCAGTACTTC
abundance: few; d_gene: .; v_gene: TRBV10-3; j_gene: TRBJ1-1; CDR3aa: CAISELQGNTEAFF; CDR3nt: TGTGCCATCAGTGAACTCCAGGGGAACACTGAAGCTTTCTTT
abundance: few; d_gene: .; v_gene: TRBV7-8; j_gene: TRBJ1-2; CDR3aa: CASSRGRDTLGYGYTF; CDR3nt: TGTGCCAGCAGCCGCGGGCGGGACACTCTGGGCTATGGCTACACCTTC
abundance: .; d_gene: TRBD1; v_gene: TRBV12-3/TRBV12-4; j_gene: TRBJ2-6; CDR3aa: CASSEQGKISGANVLTF; CDR3nt: TGTGCCAGCAGTGAACAGGGGAAGATCTCTGGGGCCAACGTCCTGACTTTC
abundance: .; d_gene: TRBD2; v_gene: TRBV20-1; j_gene: TRBJ2-5; CDR3aa: CSASLAGGGETQYF; CDR3nt: TGCAGTGCCAGTCTAGCGGGAGGGGGGGAGACCCAGTACTTC
abundance: few; d_gene: .; v_gene: TRBV7-2; j_gene: TRBJ1-2; CDR3aa: CASSVGRVNYGYTF; CDR3nt: TGTGCCAGCAGCGTCGGGCGGGTAAACTATGGCTACACCTTC
abundance: many; d_gene: .; v_gene: TRBV7-2; j_gene: TRBJ2-1; CDR3aa: CASSLSEQFF; CDR3nt: TGTGCCAGCAGCTTAAGTGAGCAGTTCTTC
abundance: .; d_gene: .; v_gene: TRBV20-1; j_gene: TRBJ2-3; CDR3aa: CSAPPPRDPRDTQYF; CDR3nt: TGCAGTGCCCCCCCCCCCCGGGACCCCCGGGATACGCAGTATTTT
abundance: few; d_gene: TRBD1; v_gene: TRBV5-1; j_gene: TRBJ1-5; CDR3aa: CASSAGQENQPQHF; CDR3nt: TGCGCCAGCAGCGCGGGACAGGAGAATCAGCCCCAGCATTTT
abundance: few; d_gene: .; v_gene: TRBV20-1; j_gene: TRBJ2-3; CDR3aa: CSARGRSTDTQYF; CDR3nt: TGCAGTGCTAGGGGGAGGTCCACAGATACGCAGTATTTT
abundance: few; d_gene: .; v_gene: TRBV5-8; j_gene: TRBJ1-1; CDR3aa: CASSLVGSSAEAFF; CDR3nt: TGTGCCAGCAGCTTGGTTGGGAGTAGCGCTGAAGCTTTCTTT
abundance: few; d_gene: .; v_gene: TRBV12-3/TRBV12-4; j_gene: TRBJ1-5; CDR3aa: CASSFITSDQPQHF; CDR3nt: TGTGCCAGCAGTTTTATAACCAGCGATCAGCCCCAGCATTTT
abundance: few; d_gene: .; v_gene: TRBV20-1; j_gene: TRBJ2-5; CDR3aa: CSARHPSPETQYF; CDR3nt: TGCAGTGCTAGGCACCCGTCCCCGGAGACCCAGTACTTC
abundance: .; d_gene: TRBD1; v_gene: TRBV5-6; j_gene: TRBJ2-5; CDR3aa: CASSGGQGVWETQYF; CDR3nt: TGTGCCAGCAGCGGGGGACAGGGGGTGTGGGAGACCCAGTACTTC
abundance: few; d_gene: .; v_gene: TRBV20-1; j_gene: TRBJ1-1; CDR3aa: CSAPAGTAGTEAFF; CDR3nt: TGCAGTGCACCGGCCGGGACGGCTGGGACTGAAGCTTTCTTT
abundance: .; d_gene: .; v_gene: TRBV24-1; j_gene: TRBJ2-7; CDR3aa: CATATPGNEQYF; CDR3nt: TGTGCCACCGCGACGCCCGGCAACGAGCAGTACTTC
abundance: .; d_gene: TRBD1; v_gene: TRBV29-1; j_gene: TRBJ1-1; CDR3aa: CSVEDPKRTGNTEAFF; CDR3nt: TGCAGCGTTGAAGATCCCAAACGGACAGGGAACACTGAAGCTTTCTTT
abundance: many; d_gene: TRBD1; v_gene: TRBV10-3; j_gene: TRBJ2-7; CDR3aa: CATGTETYEQYF; CDR3nt: TGTGCCACGGGGACAGAGACCTACGAGCAGTACTTC
abundance: many; d_gene: .; v_gene: TRBV12-3/TRBV12-4; j_gene: TRBJ1-2; CDR3aa: CASSLSGRPYGYTF; CDR3nt: TGTGCCAGCAGTTTATCGGGCAGACCCTATGGCTACACCTTC
abundance: few; d_gene: .; v_gene: TRBV7-9; j_gene: TRBJ2-6; CDR3aa: CASSLKGAGANVLTF; CDR3nt: TGTGCCAGCAGCTTAAAGGGCGCTGGGGCCAACGTCCTGACTTTC
abundance: many; d_gene: .; v_gene: TRBV12-3/TRBV12-4; j_gene: TRBJ2-3; CDR3aa: CASSRQGADTQYF; CDR3nt: TGTGCCAGCAGTAGGCAAGGGGCAGATACGCAGTATTTT
abundance: .; d_gene: .; v_gene: TRBV6-5; j_gene: TRBJ2-7; CDR3aa: CASTSRGRGEQYF; CDR3nt: TGTGCCAGCACCTCTAGGGGTAGGGGCGAGCAGTACTTC
abundance: .; d_gene: .; v_gene: TRBV7-2; j_gene: TRBJ2-1; CDR3aa: CASSPGAVYNEQFF; CDR3nt: TGTGCCAGCTCCCCGGGAGCAGTTTACAATGAGCAGTTCTTC
abundance: few; d_gene: TRBD2; v_gene: TRBV7-8; j_gene: TRBJ2-3; CDR3aa: CASSPRTSGTDTQYF; CDR3nt: TGTGCCAGCAGCCCTAGGACTAGCGGCACAGATACGCAGTATTTT
abundance: few; d_gene: .; v_gene: TRBV7-8; j_gene: TRBJ1-1; CDR3aa: CASSFPLGTEAFF; CDR3nt: TGTGCCAGCAGCTTCCCACTCGGCACTGAAGCTTTCTTT
abundance: few; d_gene: TRBD1; v_gene: TRBV10-3; j_gene: TRBJ2-3; CDR3aa: CASKRTGGEDTQYF; CDR3nt: TGTGCCTCGAAGCGGACAGGGGGCGAGGATACGCAGTATTTT
abundance: few; d_gene: TRBD2; v_gene: TRBV7-8; j_gene: TRBJ2-1; CDR3aa: CASSLPRLAGRGEQFF; CDR3nt: TGTGCCAGCAGCTTACCCCGACTAGCGGGAAGGGGTGAGCAGTTCTTC
abundance: .; d_gene: .; v_gene: TRBV12-3/TRBV12-4; j_gene: TRBJ1-1; CDR3aa: CASSFFIYGGPPAGGSDTEAFF; CDR3nt: TGTGCCAGCAGTTTTTTTATTTATGGCGGTCCCCCGGCGGGGGGGTCGGACACTGAAGCTTTCTTT
abundance: once; d_gene: TRBD1; v_gene: TRBV6-1; j_gene: TRBJ2-2; CDR3aa: CASSPRQGIMTGELFF; CDR3nt: TGTGCCAGCAGCCCCCGACAGGGAATTATGACCGGGGAGCTGTTTTTT
abundance: .; d_gene: .; v_gene: TRBV10-3; j_gene: TRBJ1-1; CDR3aa: CAITPGGPSTEAFF; CDR3nt: TGTGCCATCACCCCCGGGGGCCCAAGCACTGAAGCTTTCTTT
abundance: .; d_gene: TRBD2; v_gene: TRBV2; j_gene: TRBJ2-3; CDR3aa: CASSEQRGLDRDTQYF; CDR3nt: TGTGCCAGCAGTGAACAGCGGGGACTCGACCGAGATACGCAGTATTTT
abundance: .; d_gene: .; v_gene: TRBV3-1; j_gene: TRBJ1-3; CDR3aa: CASSQVGRSGNTIYF; CDR3nt: TGTGCCAGCAGCCAAGTGGGCCGCTCTGGAAACACCATATATTTT
abundance: few; d_gene: .; v_gene: TRBV27; j_gene: TRBJ2-3; CDR3aa: CASSLSRGSDTQYF; CDR3nt: TGTGCCAGCAGTTTATCGAGAGGGTCAGATACGCAGTATTTT
abundance: .; d_gene: .; v_gene: TRBV10-3; j_gene: TRBJ2-3; CDR3aa: CATSPPLGGRGGTDTQYF; CDR3nt: TGTGCCACCTCACCACCCTTGGGGGGGCGGGGCGGCACAGATACGCAGTATTTT
abundance: .; d_gene: .; v_gene: TRBV12-3/TRBV12-4; j_gene: TRBJ2-1; CDR3aa: CASTLARPYKQFF; CDR3nt: TGTGCCAGCACTTTAGCTAGGCCCTACAAACAGTTCTTC
abundance: few; d_gene: TRBD2; v_gene: TRBV9; j_gene: TRBJ2-7; CDR3aa: CASSVFLAEVGEQYF; CDR3nt: TGTGCCAGCAGCGTATTCCTAGCGGAAGTAGGGGAGCAGTACTTC
abundance: many; d_gene: .; v_gene: TRBV10-3; j_gene: TRBJ2-7; CDR3aa: CAIMGGQTSYEQYF; CDR3nt: TGTGCCATCATGGGCGGGCAGACCTCCTACGAGCAGTACTTC
abundance: .; d_gene: .; v_gene: TRBV12-5; j_gene: TRBJ2-3; CDR3aa: CASGLSTGGEPDTQYF; CDR3nt: TGTGCTAGTGGTTTGTCAACAGGAGGGGAGCCAGATACGCAGTATTTT
abundance: few; d_gene: .; v_gene: TRBV6-5; j_gene: TRBJ2-7; CDR3aa: CASRTTSYEQYF; CDR3nt: TGTGCCAGCAGGACGACCTCCTACGAGCAGTACTTC
abundance: .; d_gene: .; v_gene: TRBV20-1; j_gene: TRBJ2-7; CDR3aa: CSAPPTSKGTYEQYF; CDR3nt: TGCAGTGCTCCACCTACTAGCAAGGGCACCTACGAGCAGTACTTC
abundance: .; d_gene: TRBD1; v_gene: TRBV7-9; j_gene: TRBJ2-7; CDR3aa: CASSSSQGAYRRQYF; CDR3nt: TGTGCCAGCAGCTCCTCCCAGGGGGCTTATAGGAGGCAGTACTTC
abundance: .; d_gene: TRBD2; v_gene: TRBV6-2/TRBV6-3; j_gene: TRBJ2-5; CDR3aa: CASSYTGVSRAGGPGETQYF; CDR3nt: TGTGCCAGCAGTTACACAGGGGTATCGAGGGCGGGAGGGCCCGGAGAGACCCAGTACTTC
abundance: .; d_gene: .; v_gene: TRBV10-3; j_gene: TRBJ1-6; CDR3aa: CAISDVLNSPLHF; CDR3nt: TGTGCCATCAGTGACGTCCTAAATTCACCCCTCCACTTT
abundance: .; d_gene: TRBD2; v_gene: TRBV9; j_gene: TRBJ2-7; CDR3aa: CASSVMASGTYEQYF; CDR3nt: TGTGCCAGCAGCGTAATGGCCAGCGGGACCTACGAGCAGTACTTC
abundance: .; d_gene: TRBD1; v_gene: TRBV12-3/TRBV12-4; j_gene: TRBJ1-1; CDR3aa: CASSTGTVNTEAFF; CDR3nt: TGTGCCAGCAGCACCGGGACAGTGAACACTGAAGCTTTCTTT
abundance: few; d_gene: .; v_gene: TRBV7-9; j_gene: TRBJ1-1; CDR3aa: CASSLAGTGVNTEAFF; CDR3nt: TGTGCCAGCAGCTTAGCTGGTACGGGGGTGAACACTGAAGCTTTCTTT
abundance: .; d_gene: TRBD2; v_gene: TRBV30; j_gene: TRBJ2-3; CDR3aa: CAWGSGSPTDTQYF; CDR3nt: TGTGCCTGGGGTAGCGGGAGTCCCACAGATACGCAGTATTTT
abundance: few; d_gene: .; v_gene: TRBV6-5; j_gene: TRBJ1-1; CDR3aa: CASSYLTAGGAFF; CDR3nt: TGTGCCAGCAGTTACTTGACCGCGGGGGGGGCTTTCTTT
abundance: many; d_gene: TRBD1; v_gene: TRBV10-3; j_gene: TRBJ1-1; CDR3aa: CATADRGKTEAFF; CDR3nt: TGTGCCACCGCGGACAGGGGGAAGACTGAAGCTTTCTTT
abundance: .; d_gene: .; v_gene: TRBV6-5; j_gene: TRBJ2-1; CDR3aa: CASSYSRDPYNEQFF; CDR3nt: TGTGCCAGCAGTTACTCTCGGGACCCTTACAATGAGCAGTTCTTC